This TCR beta chain derives from a study of CD8 T cells in Susac syndrome. Roughly 0.45 to 1 ug RNA was reverse transcribed with random hexamers. TCRdb reprocessed the immunoSEQ multiplex PCR reads via MiXCR and lists one record per CDR3 protein. Of 150,000 to 200,000 distinct CDR3 sequences listed, 85% to 95% are singletons. This clonotype was counted a few times. Trimming took off 7 bases at V and 1 base at J, with 4 bases between the two ends. CDR3 size: 11 residues. This receptor was identified in a human donor in good health. The V call is TRBV12-3 or TRBV12-4, the J call TRBJ1-1; D gene uncertain. Sample: CD4+ T cells from PBMCs. The CDR3 loop reads CASTRNTEAFF. For the CDR3, the DNA is TGTGCCAGCACCAGGAACACTGAAGCTTTCTTT.